The TCR beta chain described here comes from a study of blood T cell repertoires in COVID-19. About the study: The analysed material was cDNA or gDNA that came from T cells, B-cell-depleted T cells, or PBMCs.

In the authors' workflow: Reference gene primer amplification yielded estimated nucleated cell counts. The protocol was immunoSEQ multiplex PCR, while the TCRdb copy is restricted to in-frame clones and leaves out a portion. For V, J and clone size, that table is used; D and trimming come from the DNA. The table has just over 20,000 clones, more than 85% seen once. Germline V gene sequence: CDR1 SGHTA, CDR2 FQGTGA. The CDR3 has 15 residues. Deletions cut 1 base from V and 3 bases from J, with 12 bases between. V is TRBV7-3 and J is TRBJ2-5; a possible D gene is TRBD2 (6 bases). This TCR derives from a human donor in a cohort sampled during active COVID-19. The sequencing sample was made of peripheral blood. The CDR3 DNA is TGTGCCAGCAGCTTAATTGGCGGGACGGAAGAGACCCAGTACTTC. Translation gives CASSLIGGTEETQYF.